The 27 T cell receptor beta chains below all came from one sample that was sequenced in a study of sequential checkpoint blockade in melanoma. Treatment noted: randomized to nivolumab then ipilimumab (arm A) or the reverse (arm B). Assay: immunoSEQ multiplex PCR; the TCRdb copy retains only in-frame clones and omits some. The table includes 8,000 or so clones, less than 25% detected once. Sequenced here: tumor tissue (inferred from file names), sampled from a patient given nivolumab and ipilimumab in sequence. Receptors were obtained from a human donor with melanoma.

The chain recombines TRBV11-3 with TRBJ2-2; 9 bases line up with TRBD2. CDR3 length: 14 amino acids. The germline gives CDR1 SGHNT, CDR2 YENEEA. V shed 2 bases and J 5 bases; nucleotides not matched to a gene: 0. CDR3 region: CASSLTSGTGELFF. DNA of the CDR3: TGTGCCAGCAGCTTAACTAGCGGGACCGGGGAGCTGTTTTTT.

The chain carries TRBV28 and TRBJ2-5, with 7 bases identical to TRBD2. Germline CDR1 is MDHEN and CDR2 is SYDVKM. The CDR3 is 14 amino acids. The trim removed 6 bases at V and 5 bases at J, leaving 9 bases unmatched. The CDR3: CASRSGAARETQYF. CDR3 coding DNA: TGTGCCAGCAGAAGCGGGGCCGCCAGGGAGACCCAGTACTTC.

The table lists this clone with a few counts. J is TRBJ2-1 and V is TRBV11-3; D possibly corresponds to TRBD1 (6 bases). Germline V gene data show CDR1 as SGHNT and CDR2 as YENEEA. This CDR3 has 15 residues. Trimming stripped 0 bases from V and 1 base from J, with 7 bases between. CDR3 in DNA: TGTGCCAGCAGCTTAGAGCAGGGGTCCTACAATGAGCAGTTCTTC. Translated: CASSLEQGSYNEQFF. Full variable domain (remainder filled in from reference TRBV11-3 and TRBJ2-1): EAGVVQSPRYKIIEKKQPVAFWCNPISGHNTLYWYLQNLGQGPELLIRYENEEAVDDSQLPKDRFSAERLKGVDSTLKIQPAELGDSAVYLCASSLEQGSYNEQFFGPGTRLTVL.

This chain uses TRBV6-8 with TRBJ2-7; 7 nucleotides match TRBD2. CDR3 length: 14 amino acids. CDR1 and CDR2 from the germline V gene are MNHGY and SAAAGT. Trimming removed 10 bases from V and 3 bases from J; junction bases left unmatched: 12. The DNA of the CDR3 is TGTGCCATCAGCCGGGGGGTAGGAAGCTACGAGCAGTACGTC. Translation: CAISRGVGSYEQYV.

The chain links TRBV18 to TRBJ1-5; D is unresolved. Germline CDR1 KGHSH, CDR2 LQKENI. The CDR3 sequence is 15 residues long. V lost 2 bases to trimming and J lost 2 bases, with 10 bases between them. CDR3 sequence: CASSPSGRRNQPQHF. The CDR3 DNA reads TGTGCCAGCTCACCATCGGGTCGGCGCAATCAGCCCCAGCATTTT.

This chain connects TRBV30 to TRBJ1-5; 8 nucleotides agree with TRBD1. Germline V gene lookup returns CDR1 GTSNPN and CDR2 SVGIG (reference sequence). This CDR3 has 16 amino acids. J gave up 6 bases and V 5 bases, and 15 bases lay outside the gene matches. The CDR3 DNA sequence: TGTGCCTGGTCGTCAGGGATCGGAGGACAGGGTCAGCCCCAGCATTTT. Protein: CAWSSGIGGQGQPQHF.

This chain connects TRBV19 to TRBJ2-3, with TRBD2 matching 7 bases. The CDR3 spans 14 residues. Germline V gene lookup returns CDR1 LNHDA and CDR2 SQIVND (reference sequence). V lost 4 bases and J lost 7; bases outside the gene matches: 8. The CDR3 protein is CASSTGTTQYTQYF. CDR3 coding DNA: TGTGCCAGTAGTACCGGGACTACCCAATATACGCAGTATTTT.

There are a few counts of this clone. The chain carries TRBV11-3 and TRBJ1-4; D is ambiguous. Trimming left V 5 bases short and J 8 bases short, with 15 bases between. The CDR3 is made up of 14 amino acids. Germline values: CDR1 SGHNT, CDR2 YENEEA. CDR3 coding DNA: TGTGCCAGCAGCGCAATCGGACTGCGGGAAAAACTGTTTTTT. It yields the protein CASSAIGLREKLFF. The full variable domain, its missing parts supplied by reference TRBV11-3 and TRBJ1-4, is EAGVVQSPRYKIIEKKQPVAFWCNPISGHNTLYWYLQNLGQGPELLIRYENEEAVDDSQLPKDRFSAERLKGVDSTLKIQPAELGDSAVYLCASSAIGLREKLFFGSGTQLSVL.

The chain joins TRBV6-8 to TRBJ2-1, with D perhaps TRBD1 or TRBD2 (6 bases each). CDR3 length: 15 amino acids. Germline V lookup: CDR1 MNHGY, CDR2 SAAAGT. With 5 bases removed from V and 4 bases from J, the gap between germline ends came to 15 bases. This chain's CDR3 is CASSVEEGEYNEQFF. In DNA form, the CDR3 reads TGTGCCAGCAGTGTGGAGGAGGGGGAATACAATGAGCAGTTCTTC.

Only a few counts were recorded for this clone. This chain links TRBV6-8 with TRBJ2-3, with D hard to call. Per the germline V gene, CDR1 is MNHGY and CDR2 is SAAAGT. V was shortened by 5 bases and J by 0 bases, with 12 bases between the two germline ends. This CDR3 has 15 amino acids. The chain's CDR3 is CASSHHGYSTDTQYF. In nucleotides, the CDR3 is TGTGCCAGCAGTCATCACGGTTATAGCACAGATACGCAGTATTTT.

The chain couples TRBV23-1 to TRBJ1-4, with D unclear. TRBV23-1 is an ORF, and what it does is uncertain. Trimming cost V 6 bases and J 2 bases, with 16 bases left between them. The CDR3 contains 16 residues. This CDR3 reads CASSQDPGTTNEKLFF. The CDR3, as DNA: TGCGCCAGCAGCCAAGATCCGGGAACGACTAATGAAAAACTGTTTTTT.

The sample holds a few counts of this clone. The rearrangement uses TRBV19 and TRBJ2-1; TRBD2 is a possible D gene (7 bases). Germline CDR1 and CDR2: LNHDA and SQIVND (reference sequence). CDR3 length: 16 residues. The V and J ends lost 7 bases and 0 bases respectively, with 16 bases between them. CDR3 bases: TGTGCCAGTATGGTCCAGGGGACTAACTCCTACAATGAGCAGTTCTTC. Translated, it gives CASMVQGTNSYNEQFF.

This clone was counted at least ten times. This rearrangement joins TRBV7-6 to TRBJ2-7; either TRBD1 or TRBD2 may supply D (5 bases each). The V end was cut by 9 bases, the J end by 3 bases, with 18 bases between. This CDR3 is 14 amino acids long. Germline assignment: CDR1 SGHVS and CDR2 FNYEAQ. The DNA of the CDR3 is TGTGCCAGGGGGGTTCAGGAGTTGTACTACGAGCAGTACGTC. Amino acid sequence: CARGVQELYYEQYV.

The gene calls are TRBV19 and TRBJ2-5, with 8 positions matching TRBD2. The CDR3 is made up of 20 amino acids. V lost 6 bases and J lost 4; bases outside the gene matches: 25. Germline CDR1 reads LNHDA; CDR2 reads SQIVND (reference sequence). The CDR3: CASSPILGREGLGKGETQYF. The CDR3 DNA reads as TGTGCCAGTAGCCCCATACTGGGACGGGAGGGCCTGGGGAAGGGAGAGACCCAGTACTTC.

This chain links TRBV19 with TRBJ1-2; D unclear. The germline V gene encodes CDR1 LNHDA and CDR2 SQIVND (reference sequence). CDR3 length: 12 residues. The ends were cut back, 5 bases at V and 11 bases at J, with 15 bases in the middle. CDR3 amino acids: CASSYDGRRYTF. The CDR3 DNA reads as TGTGCCAGTAGTTACGACGGCCGACGGTACACCTTC.

This clone came up once. The V gene is TRBV19, the J gene TRBJ2-2; D gene uncertain. CDR3 length equals 15 residues. V lost 3 bases and J lost 4, with 12 bases in between. Germline lookup yields CDR1 LNHDA and CDR2 SQIVND (reference sequence). The CDR3 region has the DNA TGTGCCAGTAGTATTTTTTTTATTCTCACCGGGGAGCTGTTTTTT. It specifies CASSIFFILTGELFF.

This clone was found many times. The rearrangement uses TRBV11-3 and TRBJ1-1, with 7 bases identical to TRBD1. The CDR3 has 14 residues. Germline assignment: CDR1 SGHNT and CDR2 YENEEA. V dropped 6 bases and J dropped 1; count of bases not matched to a gene: 5. CDR3 nucleotides: TGTGCCAGCAGAAGGGGGCAGGGGAACACTGAAGCTTTCTTT. It is translated as CASRRGQGNTEAFF. Together with reference TRBV11-3 and TRBJ1-1, the CDR3 gives the full variable domain: EAGVVQSPRYKIIEKKQPVAFWCNPISGHNTLYWYLQNLGQGPELLIRYENEEAVDDSQLPKDRFSAERLKGVDSTLKIQPAELGDSAVYLCASRRGQGNTEAFFGQGTRLTVV.

This clone was picked up a small number of times. This rearrangement joins TRBV30 to TRBJ1-1; D gene uncertain. Per the germline V gene, CDR1 is GTSNPN and CDR2 is SVGIG (reference sequence). Trimming removed 4 bases from V and 5 bases from J, with 14 bases in between. This CDR3 region has 13 residues. The CDR3 nucleotides read TGTGCCTGGAAGGAGTTTGGGAATACTGAAGCTTTCTTT. Amino acids: CAWKEFGNTEAFF. The complete variable domain, with remaining parts taken from reference TRBV30 and TRBJ1-1, reads SQTIHQWPATLVQPVGSPLSLECTVEGTSNPNLYWYRQAAGRGLQLLFYSVGIGQISSEVPQNLSASRPQDRQFILSSKKLLLSDSGFYLCAWKEFGNTEAFFGQGTRLTVV.

The table lists this clone with many counts. V and J are TRBV11-3 and TRBJ2-2; a weak D match, TRBD2 (5 bases). Germline-derived CDR1 and CDR2 are SGHNT and YENEEA. Trimming stripped 0 bases from V and 5 bases from J, with 19 bases between. There are 18 residues in the CDR3. The DNA of the CDR3 is TGTGCCAGCAGCTTAGAAATTAGGTTGGACTTGTTAACCGGGGAGCTGTTTTTT. As protein: CASSLEIRLDLLTGELFF.

This chain links TRBV5-1 with TRBJ1-4; D is undetermined. The CDR3 extends over 14 amino acids. Trimming took 4 bases from V and 7 from J, leaving 14 bases between them. The germline gives CDR1 SGHRS, CDR2 YFSETQ. The CDR3 DNA reads as TGCGCCAGCAGCGTTGGAGGTGGTGGTGAAAAACTGTTTTTT. Translation: CASSVGGGGEKLFF.

This chain connects TRBV30 to TRBJ1-1; 10 positions agree with TRBD1. Per the germline V gene, CDR1 is GTSNPN and CDR2 is SVGIG (reference sequence). V lost 5 bases, J lost 6 bases, and 12 bases stayed unmatched. CDR3 length: 15 amino acids. CDR3 loop: CAWAILTGGNPEAFF. CDR3 DNA: TGTGCCTGGGCCATTTTGACAGGGGGCAACCCTGAAGCTTTCTTT.

This clone was found a few times. The rearrangement uses TRBV19 and TRBJ2-3, with TRBD2 matching 10 bases. The ends lost 8 bases at V and 2 bases at J; junction bases unmatched: 4. The CDR3 contains 14 residues. CDR1 LNHDA and CDR2 SQIVND come from the germline V gene (reference sequence). CDR3 region: CASGSGRFTDTQYF. CDR3 DNA: TGTGCCAGTGGTAGCGGGAGGTTCACAGATACGCAGTATTTT. The variable domain in full, completed from reference TRBV19 and TRBJ2-3, reads DGGITQSPKYLFRKEGQNVTLSCEQNLNHDAMYWYRQDPGQGLRLIYYSQIVNDFQKGDIAEGYSVSREKKESFPLTVTSAQKNPTAFYLCASGSGRFTDTQYFGPGTRLTVL.

The sample holds a few counts of this clone. The chain carries TRBV4-1 and TRBJ1-1, with D unclear. The CDR3 runs to 12 residues. The germline V and J ends were trimmed by 1 base and 1 base, with 1 base remaining between them. Germline V CDR1 and CDR2: MGHRA, YSYEKL. The CDR3 DNA reads TGCGCCAGCAGCCAAGGGAACACTGAAGCTTTCTTT. It translates to CASSQGNTEAFF.

The J gene is TRBJ1-2, the V gene TRBV9; TRBD1 might be the D (5 bases). CDR3 length: 14 residues. Trimming shortened V by 5 bases and J by 4 bases, and 15 bases separated the two germline ends. CDR1 SGDLS and CDR2 YYNGEE come from the germline V gene. The CDR3 nucleotides are TGTGCCAGCAGGGAAGGGACTGCGGCCTATGGCTACACCTTC. Translated: CASREGTAAYGYTF. Full variable domain (outside the CDR3, taken from reference TRBV9 and TRBJ1-2): DSGVTQTPKHLITATGQRVTLRCSPRSGDLSVYWYQQSLDQGLQFLIQYYNGEERAKGNILERFSAQQFPDLHSELNLSSLELGDSALYFCASREGTAAYGYTFGSGTRLTVV.

In this sample, this clone turned up many times. The rearrangement links TRBV6-8 to TRBJ2-4, with unresolved D. Germline-derived CDR1 and CDR2 are MNHGY and SAAAGT. The CDR3 extends over 15 amino acids. The ends were cut back, 7 bases at V and 1 base at J, with 14 bases in the middle. In nucleotides, the CDR3 is TGTGCCAGCACGACCCTCGCTGGGGCCAAAAACATTCAGTACTTC. Amino acid sequence: CASTTLAGAKNIQYF.

This clone was recorded at least ten times. This chain links TRBV11-3 with TRBJ1-1; 7 bases fit TRBD1. The length of the CDR3 is 19 residues. V lost 1 base, J lost 1 base, and 15 bases stayed unmatched. Germline V gene sequence: CDR1 SGHNT, CDR2 YENEEA. The CDR3 sequence: CASSLGLRAGGEPNTEAFF. The CDR3 DNA follows: TGTGCCAGCAGCTTAGGTCTTAGGGCAGGGGGTGAACCGAACACTGAAGCTTTCTTT.

The V gene is TRBV9, the J gene TRBJ2-1; TRBD1 agrees at 7 bases. From germline, CDR1 is SGDLS and CDR2 YYNGEE. V was clipped by 5 bases and J by 0 bases; unmatched bases: 8. This CDR3 comprises 16 residues. The CDR3 DNA reads as TGTGCCAGCAGTTCAGACAGGGACAGCTCCTACAATGAGCAGTTCTTC. Its translation: CASSSDRDSSYNEQFF.